Each of the 26 T cell receptor beta chains below was sequenced from the same sample in a study of blood T cell repertoires in COVID-19. Only in-frame clones appear in the TCRdb table, and some are missing; sequencing was by immunoSEQ multiplex PCR. This table has about 59,000 clones, 79% appearing once. Material: peripheral blood. The receptors derive from a man in his sixties with acute or convalescent COVID-19.

J is TRBJ1-2 and V is TRBV9; 7 bases match TRBD1. V lost 3 bases to trimming and J lost 8 bases; unmatched junction nucleotides: 10. The CDR3 covers 14 residues. Germline loops: CDR1 SGDLS, CDR2 YYNGEE. CDR3 protein: CASSAQPRGKGYTF. The CDR3 coding sequence is TGTGCCAGCAGCGCGCAACCCAGGGGGAAGGGCTACACCTTC. Full variable domain (rest looked up from reference TRBV9 and TRBJ1-2): DSGVTQTPKHLITATGQRVTLRCSPRSGDLSVYWYQQSLDQGLQFLIQYYNGEERAKGNILERFSAQQFPDLHSELNLSSLELGDSALYFCASSAQPRGKGYTFGSGTRLTVV.

V gene TRBV6-1 combines with J gene TRBJ2-3; a possible D gene is TRBD1 (5 bases). The CDR3 is 15 residues long. Germline CDR1 MNHNS, CDR2 SASEGT. V was pared by 3 bases and J by 6 bases, with 16 bases between. The CDR3 protein is CASSDETALWDTQYF. CDR3 coding DNA: TGTGCCAGCAGTGATGAGACAGCCCTTTGGGATACGCAGTATTTT.

A few counts support this clone. The chain couples TRBV7-9 to TRBJ2-4; TRBD1 might be the D (6 bases). Trimming left V 1 base short and J 0 bases short, with 10 bases between. The CDR3 loop spans 16 amino acids. The germline gives CDR1 SEHNR, CDR2 FQNEAQ (reference sequence). DNA for the CDR3: TGTGCCAGCAGCTTAGGGGCAGGGGTAGCCAAAAACATTCAGTACTTC. It yields the protein CASSLGAGVAKNIQYF.

This clone has just one count. This chain joins TRBV6-5 and TRBJ1-1, with D possibly matching TRBD1 (6 bases). Germline-derived CDR1 and CDR2 are MNHEY and SVGAGI. The CDR3 covers 14 residues. V lost 4 bases and J lost 0, with 9 bases in between. The CDR3 is CASSLDRMNTEAFF. For the CDR3, the DNA is TGTGCCAGCAGTTTGGACAGAATGAACACTGAAGCTTTCTTT.

This clone was counted between two and nine times. The chain recombines TRBV12-3 or TRBV12-4 with TRBJ2-7; TRBD1 aligns across 9 bases. The junction had 7 bases not matched to a gene; V was cut back by 8 bases and J by 5 bases. The CDR3 loop spans 13 amino acids. Here the CDR3 reads CASRYTGGDEQYF. In DNA, the CDR3 is TGTGCCAGCCGTTATACAGGGGGCGACGAGCAGTACTTC.

This clone was counted a single time. The chain combines TRBV11-2 with TRBJ1-1; D may be TRBD1 (5 bases). The V gene lost 5 bases and the J gene lost 8 bases, with 15 bases spanning the gap. The germline V gene has CDR1 SGHAT and CDR2 FQNNGV. The CDR3 is made up of 13 amino acids. This CDR3 reads CASSPDTQSEAFF. Here the CDR3 DNA reads TGTGCCAGCAGCCCGGACACCCAGTCCGAAGCTTTCTTT. Combining the CDR3 with reference TRBV11-2 and TRBJ1-1 gives the whole variable domain EAGVAQSPRYKIIEKRQSVAFWCNPISGHATLYWYQQILGQGPKLLIQFQNNGVVDDSQLPKDRFSAERLKGVDSTLKIQPAKLEDSAVYLCASSPDTQSEAFFGQGTRLTVV.

This clone was counted between two and nine times. The chain couples TRBV27 to TRBJ2-7, with a possible D match to TRBD2 (6 bases). Germline CDR1 is MNHEY and CDR2 is SMNVEV (reference sequence). This CDR3 comprises 15 residues. The V end lost 3 bases, the J end lost 4 bases, and 16 bases lay between the germline ends. The CDR3: CASSLVPGSIYEQYF. DNA for the CDR3: TGTGCCAGCAGTTTGGTCCCCGGGAGTATTTACGAGCAGTACTTC.

This rearrangement joins TRBV28 to TRBJ2-5; unclear D gene. V was pared by 5 bases and J by 3 bases, with 13 bases between. The CDR3 consists of 14 residues. In germline, CDR1 is MDHEN, CDR2 SYDVKM. The DNA of the CDR3 is TGTGCCAGCAGTCCCGTACGAGGTGAAGAGACCCAGTACTTC. Amino acids: CASSPVRGEETQYF.

The chain combines TRBV18 with TRBJ2-1; 7 bases map to TRBD2. Germline V gene sequence: CDR1 KGHSH, CDR2 LQKENI. Trimming took 5 bases from V and 6 from J; bases not matched to a gene: 10. The length of the CDR3 is 15 residues. The CDR3 nucleotides are TGTGCCAGCTCAACCACGACTAGCCTGGGCAATGAGCAGTTCTTC. This sequence encodes CASSTTTSLGNEQFF.

This chain links TRBV6-2 or TRBV6-3 with TRBJ2-7; TRBD1 matches 9 bases. This CDR3 is 14 amino acids long. Germline V gene data show CDR1 as MNHEY and CDR2 as SVGEGT. V lost 5 bases and J lost 7; bases outside the gene matches: 9. CDR3 DNA: TGTGCCAGCAGTAACCGGGACAGGGTATGGGAGCAGTACTTC. Translated, it gives CASSNRDRVWEQYF.

This clone was seen only once. The V gene is TRBV2, the J gene TRBJ1-5; the D gene is possibly TRBD1 (6 bases). V was clipped by 6 bases and J by 3 bases, with 9 bases between them. The length of the CDR3 is 13 residues. Germline V CDR1 and CDR2: SNHLY, FYNNEI. CDR3 in DNA: TGTGCCAGCAGCCGACAGGTCAATCAGCCCCAGCATTTT. It encodes CASSRQVNQPQHF.

The V call is TRBV7-8, the J call TRBJ2-7, with D tentatively TRBD2 (5 bases). Germline loops: CDR1 SGHVS, CDR2 FQNEAQ. V was pared by 5 bases and J by 6 bases, with 8 bases between. This CDR3 has 11 amino acids. CDR3 in amino acids: CASSQGGEQYF. The DNA for the CDR3 is TGTGCCAGCAGCCAAGGAGGCGAGCAGTACTTC.

The CDR3 loop is CASSLAAQGGTEAFF. The DNA of the CDR3 is TGCGCCAGCAGCTTGGCTGCACAGGGGGGGACTGAAGCTTTCTTT. The gene calls are TRBV5-1 and TRBJ1-1; TRBD1 aligns across 8 bases. Germline values: CDR1 SGHRS, CDR2 YFSETQ. With V trimmed by 0 bases and J by 5 bases, 6 bases remained unmatched. CDR3 size: 15 residues.

The chain combines TRBV2 with TRBJ2-7; 9 nucleotides align to TRBD2. This CDR3 spans 14 amino acids. Germline V gives CDR1 SNHLY, CDR2 FYNNEI. V gave up 3 bases and J gave up 1 base; unmatched junction bases: 1. This CDR3 reads CASSETSGSYEQYF. DNA for the CDR3: TGTGCCAGCAGTGAGACTAGCGGTTCCTACGAGCAGTACTTC. Full variable domain (outside the CDR3, taken from reference TRBV2 and TRBJ2-7): EPEVTQTPSHQVTQMGQEVILRCVPISNHLYFYWYRQILGQKVEFLVSFYNNEISEKSEIFDDQFSVERPDGSNFTLKIRSTKLEDSAMYFCASSETSGSYEQYFGPGTRLTVT.

The chain employs TRBV5-1 and TRBJ2-7; TRBD2 aligns across 9 bases. Germline values: CDR1 SGHRS, CDR2 YFSETQ. The CDR3 spans 16 residues. J gave up 3 bases and V 0 bases, and 7 bases lay outside the gene matches. CDR3 in DNA: TGCGCCAGCAGCTTGGGCCCGGTAGCGGGAGACTACGAGCAGTACTTC. Protein sequence: CASSLGPVAGDYEQYF.

The chain is built from TRBV27 and TRBJ1-4; D uncertain. The V and J ends lost 3 bases and 5 bases respectively, with 10 bases between them. The CDR3 has 14 residues. Looked up from germline, CDR1 is MNHEY and CDR2 is SMNVEV (reference sequence). Written as DNA, the CDR3 is TGTGCCAGCAGTTTTGGCAGGTCGAATGAAAAACTGTTTTTT. This translates into CASSFGRSNEKLFF.

The CDR3 bases are TGTGCCAGCAGTGACGTTCGGGTCCAGCGGGAGACCCAGTACTTC. The encoded protein is CASSDVRVQRETQYF. The chain recombines TRBV6-4 with TRBJ2-5; possible D gene TRBD2, 5 bases. Per germline, CDR1 MRHNA and CDR2 SNTAGT. V was pared by 2 bases and J by 5 bases, with 15 bases between. This CDR3 region has 15 residues.

This clone has only a few counts. This rearrangement joins TRBV5-4 to TRBJ2-2; maybe TRBD1 (6 bases). The V and J ends lost 2 bases and 6 bases respectively, with 8 bases between them. CDR3 length: 13 amino acids. CDR1 is SGHNT and CDR2 is YYREEE in the germline V gene (reference sequence). Here the CDR3 reads CASSFGGAGELFF. The CDR3 region has the DNA TGTGCCAGCAGCTTTGGGGGCGCCGGGGAGCTGTTTTTT.

There are a few counts of this clone. The CDR3 DNA reads as TGCGCCAGCAGCCCAGGTGAGAACACTGAAGCTTTCTTT. The encoded protein is CASSPGENTEAFF. The chain is built from TRBV5-1 and TRBJ1-1; unclear D gene. The V gene's germline CDR1 is SGHRS and CDR2 YFSETQ. The CDR3 sequence is 13 residues long. V was cut by 4 bases and J by 1 base, with 8 bases left in between.

V is TRBV28 and J is TRBJ1-5; TRBD1 aligns across 8 bases. Germline V gene sequence: CDR1 MDHEN, CDR2 SYDVKM. Trimming took 2 bases from V and 5 from J; bases not matched to a gene: 5. The CDR3 loop spans 15 amino acids. This chain's CDR3 is CASSLQGALHQPQHF. For the CDR3, the DNA is TGTGCCAGCAGTTTACAGGGGGCGCTTCATCAGCCCCAGCATTTT.

This chain uses TRBV19 with TRBJ2-7; 7 nucleotides align to TRBD1. The CDR3 runs to 16 residues. V lost 6 bases to trimming and J lost 2 bases; unmatched junction nucleotides: 13. Germline lookup yields CDR1 LNHDA and CDR2 SQIVND (reference sequence). The CDR3, as DNA: TGTGCCAGTAGGCCCCGTGGGACAGCCCGACCCTACGAGCAGTACTTC. Translating gives CASRPRGTARPYEQYF.

The V gene is TRBV6-5, the J gene TRBJ1-2; tentatively, D is TRBD1 (6 bases). V lost 4 bases and J lost 8, with 14 bases in between. The CDR3 sequence is 13 residues long. From germline, CDR1 is MNHEY and CDR2 SVGAGI. The CDR3 spells CASSSTGFGGYTF. In DNA form, the CDR3 reads TGTGCCAGCAGTTCTACAGGGTTTGGAGGCTACACCTTC.

J is TRBJ1-5 and V is TRBV7-2; D is undetermined. V lost 1 base and J 6 bases, leaving 13 bases between the germline ends. The CDR3 consists of 15 residues. Per germline, CDR1 SGHTA and CDR2 FQGNSA. The CDR3 bases are TGTGCCAGCAGCTTAGGTTTCACCGCCGGTCAGCCCCAGCATTTT. It is translated as CASSLGFTAGQPQHF.

The V call is TRBV7-2, the J call TRBJ2-1; possible D gene TRBD1, 5 bases. Germline-derived CDR1 and CDR2 are SGHTA and FQGNSA. Trimming removed 5 bases at V and 8 bases at J, with 10 bases between. CDR3 length: 12 amino acids. The CDR3 loop reads CASSDDSHEQFF. DNA of the CDR3: TGTGCCAGCAGCGATGACAGCCATGAGCAGTTCTTC.

The chain is built from TRBV18 and TRBJ1-1; perhaps TRBD1 as D (6 bases). The CDR3 extends over 14 amino acids. In germline, CDR1 is KGHSH, CDR2 LQKENI. V lost 6 bases and J 3 bases, leaving 14 bases between the germline ends. The CDR3 protein is CASSEGGQDTEAFF. CDR3 sequence (DNA): TGTGCCAGCTCTGAGGGGGGGCAGGACACTGAAGCTTTCTTT.

V gene TRBV5-1 combines with J gene TRBJ1-4, with D perhaps matching TRBD1 (6 bases). CDR3 size: 16 residues. V gave up 3 bases and J gave up 7 bases, with 19 bases separating them. CDR1 and CDR2 from the germline V gene are SGHRS and YFSETQ. The CDR3 DNA reads as TGCGCCAGCAGCTGGCAACCGGGACACCGGGTTGAAAAACTGTTTTTT. It yields the protein CASSWQPGHRVEKLFF.